The 19 T cell receptor beta chains given below trace back to one sample, sequenced in a study of control samples from healthy donors and cancer patients (dated by TCRdb to about 2020). Library preparation employed the immunoSEQ multiplex PCR assay. The table comes from immuneACCESS by way of TCRdb, which keeps in-frame sequences with V and J called. Part of the clones is missing from these tables; in studies checked, under half for an unresolved V gene and the rest for unknown reasons. This sample lists about 140,000 clones; more than 85% were detected once. The ten largest clones take up 3.2% of the sample. Sequenced input: blood. Every receptor here comes from a man in his thirties or forties in good health.

The rearrangement links TRBV28 to TRBJ2-7; tentatively, D is TRBD1 (6 bases). The germline CDR1 and CDR2 sequences are MDHEN and SYDVKM. This CDR3 is 16 amino acids long. V was clipped by 6 bases and J by 2 bases, with 20 bases between them. CDR3 residues: CASSPGMAGETYEQYF. The CDR3 DNA sequence: TGTGCCAGCAGCCCCGGTATGGCAGGGGAGACCTACGAGCAGTACTTC.

This chain uses TRBV19 with TRBJ1-5; D ambiguous. V dropped 8 bases and J dropped 3 bases, with 11 bases sitting between them. CDR1 is LNHDA and CDR2 is SQIVND in the germline V gene (reference sequence). There are 13 residues in the CDR3. CDR3 DNA sequence: TGTGCCAGTGGACGAGGGCCCAATCAGCCCCAGCATTTT. Its translation: CASGRGPNQPQHF.

The V and J genes are TRBV19 and TRBJ1-1; 7 bases are a match to TRBD1. The CDR3 length is 14 residues. The V and J ends lost 2 bases and 5 bases, in that order; junction bases with no gene match: 5. Germline values: CDR1 LNHDA, CDR2 SQIVND (reference sequence). In nucleotides, the CDR3 is TGTGCCAGTAGTATACAGGGGGTGGGTACTGAAGCTTTCTTT. Translating gives CASSIQGVGTEAFF. Variable domain in full (rest from reference TRBV19 and TRBJ1-1): DGGITQSPKYLFRKEGQNVTLSCEQNLNHDAMYWYRQDPGQGLRLIYYSQIVNDFQKGDIAEGYSVSREKKESFPLTVTSAQKNPTAFYLCASSIQGVGTEAFFGQGTRLTVV.

V gene TRBV6-5 combines with J gene TRBJ2-3; no clear D gene. Trimming cost V 8 bases and J 5 bases, with 8 bases left between them. The CDR3 spans 11 residues. Germline-derived CDR1 and CDR2 are MNHEY and SVGAGI. The CDR3 loop reads CASDLGDTQYF. The CDR3, as DNA: TGTGCCAGCGACCTAGGAGATACGCAGTATTTT.

This clone occurred once. The J gene is TRBJ2-7, the V gene TRBV2; the D is unclear. Germline CDR1 SNHLY, CDR2 FYNNEI. The CDR3 is 13 residues long. The V end lost 4 bases, the J end lost 3 bases, and 10 bases lay between the germline ends. CDR3 DNA: TGTGCCAGCAGTGCTCTATTTGGCTACGAGCAGTACTTC. Translated, it gives CASSALFGYEQYF.

The V and J genes are TRBV5-1 and TRBJ2-3; possible D gene TRBD2, 5 bases. Trimming cost V 0 bases and J 3 bases, with 11 bases left between them. Germline V gene data show CDR1 as SGHRS and CDR2 as YFSETQ. The CDR3 totals 15 residues. DNA for the CDR3: TGCGCCAGCAGCTTGGGGACTCCGTCTACAGATACGCAGTATTTT. It translates to CASSLGTPSTDTQYF.

J is TRBJ1-6 and V is TRBV6-5, with 8 bases aligning to TRBD1. This CDR3 region has 15 residues. Unmatched junction bases numbered 8, after V lost 5 bases and J lost 8 bases. Germline lookup yields CDR1 MNHEY and CDR2 SVGAGI. CDR3 sequence (DNA): TGTGCCAGCAGTCCCGGACAGGGTCTTGATTCACCCCTCCACTTT. It is translated as CASSPGQGLDSPLHF.

There are a few counts of this clone. This chain connects TRBV18 to TRBJ1-6; 7 positions match TRBD1. The V and J ends lost 4 bases and 0 bases, in that order; junction bases with no gene match: 3. Per germline, CDR1 KGHSH and CDR2 LQKENI. The CDR3 covers 16 residues. The CDR3 DNA follows: TGTGCCAGCTCACTGAGGGACAGCTCCTATAATTCACCCCTCCACTTT. Protein sequence: CASSLRDSSYNSPLHF.

The J gene is TRBJ1-6, the V gene TRBV28; D ambiguous. The germline CDR1 and CDR2 sequences are MDHEN and SYDVKM. The CDR3 is made up of 14 amino acids. Trimming took off 2 bases at V and 7 bases at J, with 9 bases between the two ends. CDR3 DNA sequence: TGTGCCAGCAGTTTAGGGTCGGGGAATTCACCCCTCCACTTT. Its translation: CASSLGSGNSPLHF.

This chain uses TRBV9 with TRBJ1-1; D might be TRBD1 (5 bases). V was pared by 0 bases and J by 4 bases, with 10 bases between. CDR3 length: 14 residues. Germline V gives CDR1 SGDLS, CDR2 YYNGEE. Here the CDR3 DNA reads TGTGCCAGCAGCGTAGCGGCGAGGGGCACTGAAGCTTTCTTT. This gives the protein CASSVAARGTEAFF.

Remarks on this clone: Other DNA sequences of this sample code for an identical CDR3. The rearrangement uses TRBV6-5 and TRBJ1-4; TRBD1 is a possible D gene (6 bases). Trimming took off 0 bases at V and 5 bases at J, with 10 bases between the two ends. This CDR3 has 15 residues. The germline CDR1 and CDR2 sequences are MNHEY and SVGAGI. CDR3 sequence (DNA): TGTGCCAGCAGTTACTCACAGGGTGGGAATGAAAAACTGTTTTTT. This encodes CASSYSQGGNEKLFF.

The V call is TRBV2, the J call TRBJ1-3; tentative D call: TRBD1 (6 bases). Germline V CDR1 and CDR2: SNHLY, FYNNEI. V shed 4 bases and J shed 2 bases, with 18 bases lying between them. This CDR3 has 17 residues. The CDR3 sequence is CASSATPGVSTGNTIYF. The DNA for the CDR3 is TGTGCCAGCAGTGCGACGCCAGGGGTTTCTACTGGAAACACCATATATTTT.

The rearrangement uses TRBV15 and TRBJ1-3; 7 bases agree with TRBD1. The CDR3 covers 16 residues. Germline lookup yields CDR1 LNHNV and CDR2 YYDKDF (reference sequence). Losses at the gene ends were 0 bases for V and 4 bases for J; bases not matched to a gene: 6. The DNA of the CDR3 is TGTGCCACCAGCAGAGATGAGGGGGCGCGGGGAAACACCATATATTTT. Protein sequence: CATSRDEGARGNTIYF.

The V and J genes are TRBV27 and TRBJ1-5, with D unclear. Germline V gene lookup returns CDR1 MNHEY and CDR2 SMNVEV (reference sequence). The CDR3 consists of 13 residues. V was pared by 4 bases and J by 6 bases, with 10 bases between. In nucleotides, the CDR3 is TGTGCCAGCAGTTCGGTCCCCAGTCAGCCCCAGCATTTT. It codes for CASSSVPSQPQHF.

The chain uses TRBV2 and TRBJ1-6; D is uncertain. Trimming removed 5 bases at V and 14 bases at J, with 13 bases between. Germline CDR1 is SNHLY and CDR2 is FYNNEI. The CDR3 has 12 residues. The CDR3 loop reads CASSPDAVALHF. In DNA, the CDR3 is TGTGCCAGCAGTCCCGACGCCGTTGCCCTCCACTTT.

This clone was observed a single time. The V and J genes are TRBV7-8 and TRBJ1-1, with a tentative D call TRBD1 (6 bases). The V gene lost 3 bases and the J gene lost 5 bases, with 10 bases spanning the gap. From germline, CDR1 is SGHVS and CDR2 FQNEAQ. The CDR3 spans 13 residues. CDR3 sequence: CASSFGQLTEAFF. CDR3 in DNA: TGTGCCAGCAGCTTCGGACAGCTGACTGAAGCTTTCTTT.

The genes are TRBV11-2 and TRBJ2-2; 8 bases align to TRBD1. With V trimmed by 5 bases and J by 0 bases, 5 bases remained unmatched. CDR3 length: 16 residues. Germline V gene lookup returns CDR1 SGHAT and CDR2 FQNNGV. The CDR3 DNA sequence: TGTGCCAGCAGCCAGCCGGGACAGGCGAACACCGGGGAGCTGTTTTTT. This codes for CASSQPGQANTGELFF.

This chain uses TRBV19 with TRBJ2-1; a weak D match, TRBD1 (6 bases). V was clipped by 5 bases and J by 2 bases, with 13 bases between them. The CDR3 totals 15 residues. Germline assignment: CDR1 LNHDA and CDR2 SQIVND (reference sequence). The CDR3 bases are TGTGCCAGTAGTTTCACAGGGCCCCCCTACAATGAGCAGTTCTTC. Residues: CASSFTGPPYNEQFF.

J is TRBJ2-3 and V is TRBV28; the D is unclear. V shed 3 bases and J shed 0 bases, with 13 bases lying between them. Germline CDR1 reads MDHEN; CDR2 reads SYDVKM. This CDR3 comprises 16 residues. Here the CDR3 DNA reads TGTGCCAGCAGTTTGGTGGACGCAACTAGCACAGATACGCAGTATTTT. It encodes CASSLVDATSTDTQYF.